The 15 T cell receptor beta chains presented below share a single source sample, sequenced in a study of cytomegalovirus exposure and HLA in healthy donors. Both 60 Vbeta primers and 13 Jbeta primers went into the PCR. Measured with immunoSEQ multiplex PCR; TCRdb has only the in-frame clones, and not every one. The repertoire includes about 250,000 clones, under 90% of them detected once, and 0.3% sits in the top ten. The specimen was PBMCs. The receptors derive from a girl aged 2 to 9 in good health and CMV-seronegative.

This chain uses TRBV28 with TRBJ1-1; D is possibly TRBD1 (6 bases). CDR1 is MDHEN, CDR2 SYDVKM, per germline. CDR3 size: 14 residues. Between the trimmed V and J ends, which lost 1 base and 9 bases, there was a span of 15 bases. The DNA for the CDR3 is TGTGCCAGCAGTTTATCAACAACCGACAGGAAAGCTTTCTTT. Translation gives CASSLSTTDRKAFF.

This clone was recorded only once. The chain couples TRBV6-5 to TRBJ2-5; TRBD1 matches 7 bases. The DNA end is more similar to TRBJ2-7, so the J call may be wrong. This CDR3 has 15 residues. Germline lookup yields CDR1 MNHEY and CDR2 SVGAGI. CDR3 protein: CASSYSRDRAYEQYF. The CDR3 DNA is TGTGCCAGCAGTTACTCAAGGGACAGAGCCTACGAGCAGTACTTC.

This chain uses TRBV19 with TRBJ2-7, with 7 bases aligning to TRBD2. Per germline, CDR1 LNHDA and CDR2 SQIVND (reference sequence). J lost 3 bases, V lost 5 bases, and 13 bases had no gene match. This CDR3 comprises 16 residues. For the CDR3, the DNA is TGTGCCAGTAGTGCGAGCGCGATGGGAGGGAGCTACGAGCAGTACTTC. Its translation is CASSASAMGGSYEQYF.

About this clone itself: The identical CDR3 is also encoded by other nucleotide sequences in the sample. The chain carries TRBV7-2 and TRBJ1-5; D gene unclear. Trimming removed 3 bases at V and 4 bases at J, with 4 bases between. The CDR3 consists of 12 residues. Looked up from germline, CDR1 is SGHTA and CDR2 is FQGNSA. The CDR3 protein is CASSFNNQPQHF. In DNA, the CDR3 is TGTGCCAGCAGCTTCAATAATCAGCCCCAGCATTTT.

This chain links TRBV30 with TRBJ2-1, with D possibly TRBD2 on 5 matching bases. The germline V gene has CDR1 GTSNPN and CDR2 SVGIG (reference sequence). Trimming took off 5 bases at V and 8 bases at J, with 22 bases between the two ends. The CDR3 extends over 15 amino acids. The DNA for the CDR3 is TGTGCCTGGGTCAACCAGGACTTTTTAGGCGATGAGCAGTTCTTC. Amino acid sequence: CAWVNQDFLGDEQFF. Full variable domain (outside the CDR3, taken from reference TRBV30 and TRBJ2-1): SQTIHQWPATLVQPVGSPLSLECTVEGTSNPNLYWYRQAAGRGLQLLFYSVGIGQISSEVPQNLSASRPQDRQFILSSKKLLLSDSGFYLCAWVNQDFLGDEQFFGPGTRLTVL.

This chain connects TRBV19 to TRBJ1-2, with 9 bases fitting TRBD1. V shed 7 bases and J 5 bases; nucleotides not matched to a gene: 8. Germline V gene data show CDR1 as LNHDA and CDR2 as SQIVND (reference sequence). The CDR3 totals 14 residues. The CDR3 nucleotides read TGTGCCAGTACCGAGGGACAGGGAATTTATGGCTACACCTTC. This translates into CASTEGQGIYGYTF. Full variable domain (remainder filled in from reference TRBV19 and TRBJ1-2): DGGITQSPKYLFRKEGQNVTLSCEQNLNHDAMYWYRQDPGQGLRLIYYSQIVNDFQKGDIAEGYSVSREKKESFPLTVTSAQKNPTAFYLCASTEGQGIYGYTFGSGTRLTVV.

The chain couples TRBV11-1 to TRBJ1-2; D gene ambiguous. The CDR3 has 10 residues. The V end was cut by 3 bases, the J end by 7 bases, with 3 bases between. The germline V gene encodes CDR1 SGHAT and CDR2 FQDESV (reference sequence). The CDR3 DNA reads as TGTGCCAGCAGCTTGAGTGGCTACACCTTC. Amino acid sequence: CASSLSGYTF.

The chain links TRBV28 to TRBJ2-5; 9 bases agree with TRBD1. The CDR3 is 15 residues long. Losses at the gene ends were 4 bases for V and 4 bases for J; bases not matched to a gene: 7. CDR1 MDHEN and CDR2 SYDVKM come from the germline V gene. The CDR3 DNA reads TGTGCCAGCAGTTCACCGGGACAGGGAACAGAGACCCAGTACTTC. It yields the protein CASSSPGQGTETQYF.

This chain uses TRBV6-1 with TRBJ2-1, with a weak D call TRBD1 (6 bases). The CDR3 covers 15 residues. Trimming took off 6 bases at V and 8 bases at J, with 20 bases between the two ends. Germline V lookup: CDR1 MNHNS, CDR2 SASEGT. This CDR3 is CASRELQGPPDEQFF. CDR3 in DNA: TGTGCCAGCAGGGAACTACAGGGTCCCCCCGATGAGCAGTTCTTC.

The CDR3 loop reads CASSPYAGRGSDTQYF. CDR3 DNA: TGTGCCAGCTCACCATATGCCGGCAGGGGATCAGATACGCAGTATTTT. V usage is TRBV18 and J usage is TRBJ2-3; possible D gene TRBD1, 6 bases. Germline CDR1 and CDR2: KGHSH and LQKENI. With 2 bases removed from V and 4 bases from J, the gap between germline ends came to 16 bases. This CDR3 spans 16 amino acids.

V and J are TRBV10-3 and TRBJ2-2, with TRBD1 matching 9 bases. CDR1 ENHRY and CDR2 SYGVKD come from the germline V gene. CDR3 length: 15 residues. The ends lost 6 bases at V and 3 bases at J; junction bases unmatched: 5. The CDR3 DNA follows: TGTGCCATCAGGCCGGGACAGGGTGACACCGGGGAGCTGTTTTTT. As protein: CAIRPGQGDTGELFF.

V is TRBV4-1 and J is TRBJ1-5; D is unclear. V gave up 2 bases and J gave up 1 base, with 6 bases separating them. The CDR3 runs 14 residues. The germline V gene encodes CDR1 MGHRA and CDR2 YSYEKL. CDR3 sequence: CASSQKLSNQPQHF. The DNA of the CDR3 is TGCGCCAGCAGCCAAAAGCTAAGCAATCAGCCCCAGCATTTT.

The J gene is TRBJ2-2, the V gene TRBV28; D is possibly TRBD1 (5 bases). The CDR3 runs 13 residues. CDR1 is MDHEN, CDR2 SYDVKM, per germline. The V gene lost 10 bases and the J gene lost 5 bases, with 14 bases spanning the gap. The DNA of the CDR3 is TGTGCCACCTCAGACAGTTGGACCGGGGAGCTGTTTTTT. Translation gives CATSDSWTGELFF. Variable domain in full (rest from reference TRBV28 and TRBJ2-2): DVKVTQSSRYLVKRTGEKVFLECVQDMDHENMFWYRQDPGLGLRLIYFSYDVKMKEKGDIPEGYSVSREKKERFSLILESASTNQTSMYLCATSDSWTGELFFGEGSRLTVL.

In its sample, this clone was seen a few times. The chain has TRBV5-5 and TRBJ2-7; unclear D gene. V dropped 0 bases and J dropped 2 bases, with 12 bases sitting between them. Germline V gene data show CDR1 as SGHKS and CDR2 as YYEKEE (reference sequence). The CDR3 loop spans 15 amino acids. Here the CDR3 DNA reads TGTGCCAGCAGCTTGGCCGGCCAGAGCGCCTACGAGCAGTACTTC. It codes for CASSLAGQSAYEQYF.

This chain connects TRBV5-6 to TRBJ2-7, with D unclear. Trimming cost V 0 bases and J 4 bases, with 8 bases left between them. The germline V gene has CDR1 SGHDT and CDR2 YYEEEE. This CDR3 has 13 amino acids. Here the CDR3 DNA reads TGTGCCAGCAGCTTGGACGAGAGGTACGAGCAGTACTTC. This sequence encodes CASSLDERYEQYF.